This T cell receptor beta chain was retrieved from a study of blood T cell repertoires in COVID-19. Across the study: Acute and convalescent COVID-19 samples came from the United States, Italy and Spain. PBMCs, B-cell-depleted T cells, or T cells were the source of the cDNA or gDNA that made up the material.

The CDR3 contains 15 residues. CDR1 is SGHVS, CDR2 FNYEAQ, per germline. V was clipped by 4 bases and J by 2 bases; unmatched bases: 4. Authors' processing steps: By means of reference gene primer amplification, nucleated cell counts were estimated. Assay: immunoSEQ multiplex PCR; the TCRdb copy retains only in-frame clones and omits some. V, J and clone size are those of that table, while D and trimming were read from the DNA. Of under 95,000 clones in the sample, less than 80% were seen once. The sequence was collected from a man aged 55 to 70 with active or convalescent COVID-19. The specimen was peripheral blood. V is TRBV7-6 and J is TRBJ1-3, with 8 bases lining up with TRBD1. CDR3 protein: CASSSGQGTGNTIYF. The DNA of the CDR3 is TGTGCCAGCAGCTCAGGACAGGGCACTGGAAACACCATATATTTT. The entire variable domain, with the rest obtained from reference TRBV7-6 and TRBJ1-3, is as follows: GAGVSQSPRYKVTKRGQDVALRCDPISGHVSLYWYRQALGQGPEFLTYFNYEAQQDKSGLPNDRFSAERPEGSISTLTIQRTEQRDSAMYRCASSSGQGTGNTIYFGEGSWLTVV.